Listed here are 11 T cell receptor beta chains from one sample, sequenced in a study of T cell responses to AZD1222 COVID-19 vaccine. The data were produced by immunoSEQ multiplex PCR, yet TCRdb's version contains in-frame clones alone and is incomplete. The table has around 180,000 clones, roughly 92% seen once. The starting material was peripheral blood, obtained on day 0 of AZD1222 vaccination. These receptors were collected from an adult in good health.

This chain joins TRBV6-5 and TRBJ2-1; D gene unclear. The CDR3 consists of 15 residues. The V and J ends lost 4 bases and 7 bases respectively, with 17 bases between them. Per germline, CDR1 MNHEY and CDR2 SVGAGI. The CDR3 nucleotides read TGTGCCAGCAGTTTTTCCTTAAGTGGAGTTAATGAGCAGTTCTTC. Residues: CASSFSLSGVNEQFF.

The J gene is TRBJ2-6, the V gene TRBV5-1; no firm D call. V was shortened by 0 bases and J by 1 base, with 11 bases between the two germline ends. The V gene's germline CDR1 is SGHRS and CDR2 YFSETQ. This CDR3 has 17 residues. The CDR3 DNA is TGCGCCAGCAGCTTGGACAGCGCAACTTCTGGGGCCAACGTCCTGACTTTC. It yields the protein CASSLDSATSGANVLTF.

The J gene is TRBJ1-4, the V gene TRBV19; no clear D. CDR3 length: 14 amino acids. Trimming left V 5 bases short and J 8 bases short, with 15 bases between. Germline-derived CDR1 and CDR2 are LNHDA and SQIVND (reference sequence). CDR3 protein: CASSERDPSEKLFF. The CDR3 region has the DNA TGTGCCAGTAGTGAAAGGGATCCAAGCGAAAAACTGTTTTTT.

The chain links TRBV5-4 to TRBJ2-1, with D possibly being TRBD2 (6 bases). The CDR3 spans 17 residues. The germline CDR1 and CDR2 sequences are SGHNT and YYREEE (reference sequence). The V end lost 6 bases, the J end lost 4 bases, and 23 bases lay between the germline ends. The CDR3 loop is CASTPLLGDSGYNEQFF. Here the CDR3 DNA reads TGTGCCAGCACGCCTCTCCTGGGGGACTCAGGTTACAATGAGCAGTTCTTC.

This clone was picked up one time. The rearrangement uses TRBV3-1 (or the pseudogene TRBV3-2) and TRBJ2-5; 12 bases map to TRBD1. The CDR3 extends over 16 amino acids. Trimming cost V 4 bases and J 2 bases; bases outside gene matches: 5. Germline loops: CDR1 LGHDT, CDR2 YNNKEL (reference sequence). In DNA form, the CDR3 reads TGTGCCAGCAGCCGAGGGACAGGGGGCGTGCAAGAGACCCAGTACTTC. This codes for CASSRGTGGVQETQYF.

The chain uses TRBV28 and TRBJ1-5; D is unresolved. Trimming left V 2 bases short and J 5 bases short, with 4 bases between. The germline gives CDR1 MDHEN, CDR2 SYDVKM. The CDR3 covers 12 residues. The CDR3 loop is CASSLQYQPQHF. The CDR3 bases are TGTGCCAGCAGTTTACAGTATCAGCCCCAGCATTTT.

The chain recombines TRBV7-9 with TRBJ2-1; 7 positions agree with TRBD1. The CDR3 runs to 16 residues. Trimming at V came to 1 base and at J to 4 bases, leaving 7 bases not matched to a gene. Germline V gene sequence: CDR1 SEHNR, CDR2 FQNEAQ (reference sequence). The CDR3 sequence is CASSLVIGGAYNEQFF. DNA for the CDR3: TGTGCCAGCAGCTTAGTAATAGGGGGCGCGTACAATGAGCAGTTCTTC.

The chain couples TRBV11-3 to TRBJ1-1; D may be TRBD1 (5 bases). The CDR3 sequence is 14 residues long. Trimming pared 5 bases from V and 1 base from J, leaving 11 bases between. Germline lookup yields CDR1 SGHNT and CDR2 YENEEA. CDR3 sequence reads: CASSLGHPNTEAFF. The CDR3 nucleotides read TGTGCCAGCAGCCTAGGACACCCGAACACTGAAGCTTTCTTT. Using reference TRBV11-3 and TRBJ1-1 for the parts outside the CDR3, the full variable domain is EAGVVQSPRYKIIEKKQPVAFWCNPISGHNTLYWYLQNLGQGPELLIRYENEEAVDDSQLPKDRFSAERLKGVDSTLKIQPAELGDSAVYLCASSLGHPNTEAFFGQGTRLTVV.

V is TRBV6-5 and J is TRBJ1-3; 7 bases map to TRBD1. The germline CDR1 and CDR2 sequences are MNHEY and SVGAGI. V was clipped by 5 bases and J by 2 bases; unmatched bases: 6. CDR3 length equals 15 residues. The CDR3 region is CASSLQTGPGNTIYF. CDR3 in DNA: TGTGCCAGCAGTCTCCAGACAGGGCCTGGAAACACCATATATTTT.

The chain links TRBV10-3 to TRBJ1-2; D remains ambiguous. Trimming removed 2 bases from V and 0 bases from J, with 7 bases in between. Germline V gene sequence: CDR1 ENHRY, CDR2 SYGVKD. CDR3 length: 14 residues. CDR3 sequence reads: CAISEQDANYGYTF. CDR3 sequence (DNA): TGTGCCATCAGTGAGCAGGACGCTAACTATGGCTACACCTTC.

This clone occurred once. The chain has TRBV19 and TRBJ1-1; unclear D gene. Germline CDR1 is LNHDA and CDR2 is SQIVND (reference sequence). The CDR3 sequence is 15 residues long. Trimming pared 7 bases from V and 0 bases from J, leaving 15 bases between. CDR3 nucleotides: TGTGCCAGTACTGATGGATTTGCTTTGAACACTGAAGCTTTCTTT. Its translation is CASTDGFALNTEAFF. The variable domain in full, with the rest retrieved from reference TRBV19 and TRBJ1-1, is DGGITQSPKYLFRKEGQNVTLSCEQNLNHDAMYWYRQDPGQGLRLIYYSQIVNDFQKGDIAEGYSVSREKKESFPLTVTSAQKNPTAFYLCASTDGFALNTEAFFGQGTRLTVV.